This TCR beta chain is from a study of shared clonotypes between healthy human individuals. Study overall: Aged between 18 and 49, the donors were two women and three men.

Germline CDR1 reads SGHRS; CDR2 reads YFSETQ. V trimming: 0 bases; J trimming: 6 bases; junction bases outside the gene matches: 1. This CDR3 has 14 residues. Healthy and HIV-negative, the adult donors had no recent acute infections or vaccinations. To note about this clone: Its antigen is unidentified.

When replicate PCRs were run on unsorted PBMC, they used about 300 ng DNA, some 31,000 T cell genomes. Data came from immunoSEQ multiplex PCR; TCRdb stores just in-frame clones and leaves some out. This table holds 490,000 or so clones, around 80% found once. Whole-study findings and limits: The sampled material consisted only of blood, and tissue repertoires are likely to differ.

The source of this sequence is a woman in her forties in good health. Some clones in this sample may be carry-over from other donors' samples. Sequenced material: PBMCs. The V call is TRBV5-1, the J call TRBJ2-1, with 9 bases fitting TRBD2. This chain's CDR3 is CASSLVSGSNEQFF. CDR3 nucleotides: TGCGCCAGCAGCTTGGTTAGCGGGAGCAATGAGCAGTTCTTC.